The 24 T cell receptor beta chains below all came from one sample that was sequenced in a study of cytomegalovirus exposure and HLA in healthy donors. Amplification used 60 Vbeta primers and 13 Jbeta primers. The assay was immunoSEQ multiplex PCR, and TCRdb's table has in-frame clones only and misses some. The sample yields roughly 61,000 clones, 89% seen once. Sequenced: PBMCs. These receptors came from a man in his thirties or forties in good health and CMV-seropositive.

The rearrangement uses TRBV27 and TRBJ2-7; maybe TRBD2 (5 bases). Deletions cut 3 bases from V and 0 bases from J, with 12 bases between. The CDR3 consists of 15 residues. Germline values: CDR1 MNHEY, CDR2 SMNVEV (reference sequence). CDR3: CASSLDGDSSYEQYF. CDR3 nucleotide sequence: TGTGCCAGCAGTTTGGACGGGGATAGCTCCTACGAGCAGTACTTC.

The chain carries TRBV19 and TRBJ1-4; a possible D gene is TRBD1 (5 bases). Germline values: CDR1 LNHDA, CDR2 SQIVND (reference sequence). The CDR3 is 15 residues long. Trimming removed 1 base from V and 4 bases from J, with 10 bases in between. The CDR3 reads CASSIARADNEKLFF. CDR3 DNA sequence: TGTGCCAGTAGTATAGCCAGGGCTGATAATGAAAAACTGTTTTTT.

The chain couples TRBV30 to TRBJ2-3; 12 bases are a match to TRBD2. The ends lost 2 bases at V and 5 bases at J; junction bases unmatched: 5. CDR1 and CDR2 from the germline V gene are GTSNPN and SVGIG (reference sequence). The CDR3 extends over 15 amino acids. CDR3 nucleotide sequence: TGTGCCTGGAGTCCCCTAGCGGGAGGGCAAGATACGCAGTATTTT. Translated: CAWSPLAGGQDTQYF.

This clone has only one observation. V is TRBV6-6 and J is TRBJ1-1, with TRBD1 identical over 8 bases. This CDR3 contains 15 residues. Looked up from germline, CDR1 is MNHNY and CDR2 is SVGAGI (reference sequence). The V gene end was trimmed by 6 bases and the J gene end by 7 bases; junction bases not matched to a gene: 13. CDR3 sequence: CASSPRQTGVFEAFF. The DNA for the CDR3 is TGTGCCAGCAGCCCCCGACAGACAGGGGTTTTTGAAGCTTTCTTT.

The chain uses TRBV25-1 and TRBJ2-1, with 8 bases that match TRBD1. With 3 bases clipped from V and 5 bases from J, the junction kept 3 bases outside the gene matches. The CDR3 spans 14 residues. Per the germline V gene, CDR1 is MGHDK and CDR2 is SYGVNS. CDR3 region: CASSEYRGNNEQFF. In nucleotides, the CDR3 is TGTGCCAGCAGTGAGTACAGGGGGAACAATGAGCAGTTCTTC.

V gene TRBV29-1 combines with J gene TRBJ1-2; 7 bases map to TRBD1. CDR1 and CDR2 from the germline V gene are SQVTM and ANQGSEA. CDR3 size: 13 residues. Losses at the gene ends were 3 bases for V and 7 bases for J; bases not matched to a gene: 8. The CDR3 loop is CSVEDRIPSGYTF. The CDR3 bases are TGCAGCGTTGAGGACAGGATCCCTAGTGGCTACACCTTC. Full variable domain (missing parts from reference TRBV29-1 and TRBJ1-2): SAVISQKPSRDICQRGTSLTIQCQVDSQVTMMFWYRQQPGQSLTLIATANQGSEATYESGFVIDKFPISRPNLTFSTLTVSNMSPEDSSIYLCSVEDRIPSGYTFGSGTRLTVV.

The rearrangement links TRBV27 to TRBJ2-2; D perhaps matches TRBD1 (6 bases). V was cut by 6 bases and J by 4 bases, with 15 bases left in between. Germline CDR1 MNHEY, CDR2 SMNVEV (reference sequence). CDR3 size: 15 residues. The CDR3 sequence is CASSRQEGGTGELFF. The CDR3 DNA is TGTGCCAGCAGCCGACAGGAAGGCGGCACCGGGGAGCTGTTTTTT.

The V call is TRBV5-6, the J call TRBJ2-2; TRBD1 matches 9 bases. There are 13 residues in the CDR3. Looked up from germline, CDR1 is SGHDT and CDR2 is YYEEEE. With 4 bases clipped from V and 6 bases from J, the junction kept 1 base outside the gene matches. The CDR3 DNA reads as TGTGCCAGCAGCACAGGGGGCCCCGGGGAGCTGTTTTTT. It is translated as CASSTGGPGELFF.

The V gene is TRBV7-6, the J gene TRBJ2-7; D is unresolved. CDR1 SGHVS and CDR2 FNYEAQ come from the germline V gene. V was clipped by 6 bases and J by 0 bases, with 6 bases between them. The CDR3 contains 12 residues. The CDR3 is CASSHSSYEQYF. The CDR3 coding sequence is TGTGCCAGCAGTCACAGCTCCTACGAGCAGTACTTC.

The CDR3 reads CASSFGQGLAFF. Here the CDR3 DNA reads TGTGCCAGCAGCTTCGGGCAGGGGTTAGCTTTCTTT. V is TRBV7-2 and J is TRBJ1-1; possible D gene TRBD1, 6 bases. The CDR3 totals 12 residues. With 3 bases removed from V and 10 bases from J, the gap between germline ends came to 12 bases. The germline CDR1 and CDR2 sequences are SGHTA and FQGNSA.

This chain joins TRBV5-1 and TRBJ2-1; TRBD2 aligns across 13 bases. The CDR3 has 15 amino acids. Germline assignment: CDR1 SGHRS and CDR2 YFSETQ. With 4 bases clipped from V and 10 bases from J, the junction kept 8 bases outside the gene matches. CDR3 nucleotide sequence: TGCGCCAGCAGCCCGGGACTAGCGGGATTTTACGAGCAGTTCTTC. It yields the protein CASSPGLAGFYEQFF.

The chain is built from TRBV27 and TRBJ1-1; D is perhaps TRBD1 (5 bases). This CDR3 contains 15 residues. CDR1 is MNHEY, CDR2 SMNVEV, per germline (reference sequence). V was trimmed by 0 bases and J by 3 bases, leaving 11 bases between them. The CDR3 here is CASSLSHPGYTEAFF. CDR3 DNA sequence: TGTGCCAGCAGTTTATCCCACCCAGGGTACACTGAAGCTTTCTTT.

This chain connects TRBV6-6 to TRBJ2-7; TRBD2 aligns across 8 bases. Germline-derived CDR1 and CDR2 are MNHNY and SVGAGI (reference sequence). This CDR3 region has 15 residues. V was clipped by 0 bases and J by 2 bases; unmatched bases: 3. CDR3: CASSYSSGGPYEQYF. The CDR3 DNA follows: TGTGCCAGCAGTTACTCGTCGGGAGGGCCCTACGAGCAGTACTTC.

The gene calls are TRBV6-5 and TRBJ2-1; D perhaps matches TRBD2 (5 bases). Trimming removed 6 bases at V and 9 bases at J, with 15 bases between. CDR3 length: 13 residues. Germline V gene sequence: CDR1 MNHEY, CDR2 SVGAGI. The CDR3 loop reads CASREGARAEQFF. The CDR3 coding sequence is TGTGCCAGCAGAGAGGGCGCGCGGGCTGAGCAGTTCTTC.

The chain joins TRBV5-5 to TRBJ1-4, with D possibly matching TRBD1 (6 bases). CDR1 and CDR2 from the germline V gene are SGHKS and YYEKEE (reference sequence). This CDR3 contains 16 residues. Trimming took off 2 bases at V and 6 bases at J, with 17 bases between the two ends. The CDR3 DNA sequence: TGTGCCAGCAGCTTTGTCGTGGGGGAGGGGGATGAAAAACTGTTTTTT. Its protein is CASSFVVGEGDEKLFF.

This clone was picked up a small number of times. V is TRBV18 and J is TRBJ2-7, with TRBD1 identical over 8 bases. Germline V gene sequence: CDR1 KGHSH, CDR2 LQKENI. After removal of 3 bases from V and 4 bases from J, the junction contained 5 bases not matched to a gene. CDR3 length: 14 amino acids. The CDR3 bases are TGTGCCAGCTCACCCCCGGACAGGGTTTACGAGCAGTACTTC. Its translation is CASSPPDRVYEQYF.

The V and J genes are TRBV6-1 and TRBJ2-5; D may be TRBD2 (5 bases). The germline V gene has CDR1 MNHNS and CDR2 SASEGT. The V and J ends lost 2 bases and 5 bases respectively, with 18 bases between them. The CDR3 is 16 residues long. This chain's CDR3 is CASSESLGTSVETQYF. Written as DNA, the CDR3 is TGTGCCAGCAGTGAAAGTTTGGGCACTAGTGTGGAGACCCAGTACTTC.

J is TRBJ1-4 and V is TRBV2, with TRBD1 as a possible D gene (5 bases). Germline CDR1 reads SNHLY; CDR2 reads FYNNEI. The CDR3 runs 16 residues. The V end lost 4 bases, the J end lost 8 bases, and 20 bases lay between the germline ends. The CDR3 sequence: CASSGGTGREGEKLFF. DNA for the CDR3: TGTGCCAGCAGTGGGGGAACGGGCAGGGAAGGAGAAAAACTGTTTTTT.

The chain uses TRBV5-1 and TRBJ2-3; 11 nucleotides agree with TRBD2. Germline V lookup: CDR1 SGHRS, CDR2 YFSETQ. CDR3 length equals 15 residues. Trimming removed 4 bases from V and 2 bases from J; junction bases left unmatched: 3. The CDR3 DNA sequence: TGCGCCAGCAGCCCACTAGCGGGAGTCACAGATACGCAGTATTTT. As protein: CASSPLAGVTDTQYF.

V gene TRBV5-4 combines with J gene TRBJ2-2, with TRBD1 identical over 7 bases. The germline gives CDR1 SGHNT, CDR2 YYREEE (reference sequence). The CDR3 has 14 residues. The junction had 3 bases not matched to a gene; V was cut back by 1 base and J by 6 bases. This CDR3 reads CASSLTGVAGELFF. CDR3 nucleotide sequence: TGTGCCAGCAGCTTGACAGGGGTGGCCGGGGAGCTGTTTTTT.

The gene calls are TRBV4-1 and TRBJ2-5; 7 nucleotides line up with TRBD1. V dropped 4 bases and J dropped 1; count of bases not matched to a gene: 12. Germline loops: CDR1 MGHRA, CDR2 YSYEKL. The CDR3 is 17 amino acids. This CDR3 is CASSLKGAYRTQETQYF. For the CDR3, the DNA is TGCGCCAGCAGCCTCAAGGGGGCATATAGAACCCAAGAGACCCAGTACTTC.

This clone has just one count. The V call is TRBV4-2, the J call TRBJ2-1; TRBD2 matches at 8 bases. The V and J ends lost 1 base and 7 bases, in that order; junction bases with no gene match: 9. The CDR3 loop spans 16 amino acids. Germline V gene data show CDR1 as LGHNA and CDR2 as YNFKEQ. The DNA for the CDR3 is TGTGCCAGCAGCCAAGCGTACGGGCGGGAGGAAAATGAGCAGTTCTTC. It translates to CASSQAYGREENEQFF.

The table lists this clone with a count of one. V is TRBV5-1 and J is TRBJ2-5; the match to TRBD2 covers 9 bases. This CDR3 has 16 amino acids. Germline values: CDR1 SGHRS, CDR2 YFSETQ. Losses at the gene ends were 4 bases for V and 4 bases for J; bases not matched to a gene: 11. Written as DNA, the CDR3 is TGCGCCAGCAGCCCGGTAGCGGGAGTAGAAGGAGAGACCCAGTACTTC. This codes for CASSPVAGVEGETQYF.

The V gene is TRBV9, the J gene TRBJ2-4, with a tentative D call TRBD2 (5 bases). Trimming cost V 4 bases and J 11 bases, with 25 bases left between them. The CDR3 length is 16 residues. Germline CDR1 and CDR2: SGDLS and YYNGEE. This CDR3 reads CASSPSPSGINTVQYF. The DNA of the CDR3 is TGTGCCAGCAGCCCCAGTCCCTCGGGGATCAATACAGTTCAGTACTTC.